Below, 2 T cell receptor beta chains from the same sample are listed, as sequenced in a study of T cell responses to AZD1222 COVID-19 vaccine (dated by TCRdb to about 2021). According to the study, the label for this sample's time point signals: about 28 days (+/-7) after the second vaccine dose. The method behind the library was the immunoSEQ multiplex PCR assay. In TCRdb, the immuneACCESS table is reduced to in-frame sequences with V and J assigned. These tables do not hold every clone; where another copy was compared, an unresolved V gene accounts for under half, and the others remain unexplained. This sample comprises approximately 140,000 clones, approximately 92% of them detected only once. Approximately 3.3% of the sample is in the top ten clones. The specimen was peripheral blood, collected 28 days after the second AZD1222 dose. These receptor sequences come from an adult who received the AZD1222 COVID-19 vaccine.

The CDR3 sequence: CASSHGGETQYF. The CDR3 nucleotides are TGTGCCAGTAGCCACGGGGGGGAGACCCAGTACTTC. The genes are TRBV11-3 and TRBJ2-5; 7 bases align to TRBD2. J lost 5 bases, V lost 9 bases, and 6 bases had no gene match. CDR1 and CDR2 (germline): SGHNT, YENEEA. The CDR3 totals 12 residues. Together with reference TRBV11-3 and TRBJ2-5, the CDR3 gives the full variable domain: EAGVVQSPRYKIIEKKQPVAFWCNPISGHNTLYWYLQNLGQGPELLIRYENEEAVDDSQLPKDRFSAERLKGVDSTLKIQPAELGDSAVYLCASSHGGETQYFGPGTRLLVL.

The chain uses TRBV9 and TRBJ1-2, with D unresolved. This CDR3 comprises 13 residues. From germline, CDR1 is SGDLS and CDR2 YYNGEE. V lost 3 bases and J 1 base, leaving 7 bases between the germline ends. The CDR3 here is CASSGLGNYGYTF. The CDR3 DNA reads TGTGCCAGCAGCGGGCTAGGTAACTATGGCTACACCTTC.